This entry concerns a single T cell receptor (beta chain). CDR1 is MGHDK and CDR2 is SYGVNS in the germline V gene. This CDR3 region has 16 residues. Deletions cut 1 base from V and 4 bases from J, with 16 bases between. The TCRbeta library incorporated unique molecular identifiers. TCRdb independently ran MiXCR on the PCR reads; one entry per CDR3 protein. This sample has 600,000 to 700,000 distinct CDR3 sequences, with around a sixth found just once. The data stem from a study of T-cell reconstitution after alpha-beta-depleted transplantation in children. The sequence was obtained from a human donor who donated a stem cell graft to a child with acute myeloid leukemia. Sample: PBMCs from the stem cell graft donor, taken from the stem cell graft. The V call is TRBV25-1, the J call TRBJ2-5, with D possibly TRBD2 on 5 matching bases. CDR3 region: CASSEWKLARPETQYF. The CDR3 DNA reads TGTGCCAGCAGTGAATGGAAGCTAGCTAGGCCAGAGACCCAGTACTTC. Full variable domain (missing parts from reference TRBV25-1 and TRBJ2-5): EADIYQTPRYLVIGTGKKITLECSQTMGHDKMYWYQQDPGMELHLIHYSYGVNSTEKGDLSSESTVSRIRTEHFPLTLESARPSHTSQYLCASSEWKLARPETQYFGPGTRLLVL.